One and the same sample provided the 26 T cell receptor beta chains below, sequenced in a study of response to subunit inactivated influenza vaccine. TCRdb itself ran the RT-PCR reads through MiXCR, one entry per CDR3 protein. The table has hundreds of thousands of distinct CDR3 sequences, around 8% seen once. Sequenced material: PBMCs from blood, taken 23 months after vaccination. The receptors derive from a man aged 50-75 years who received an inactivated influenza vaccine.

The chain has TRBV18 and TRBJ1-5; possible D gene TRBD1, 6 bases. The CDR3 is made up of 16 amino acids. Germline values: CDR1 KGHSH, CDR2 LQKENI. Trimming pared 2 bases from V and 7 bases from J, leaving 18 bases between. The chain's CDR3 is CASSPTGAPDGQPQHF. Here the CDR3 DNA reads TGTGCCAGCTCACCAACGGGGGCTCCCGATGGGCAGCCCCAGCATTTT.

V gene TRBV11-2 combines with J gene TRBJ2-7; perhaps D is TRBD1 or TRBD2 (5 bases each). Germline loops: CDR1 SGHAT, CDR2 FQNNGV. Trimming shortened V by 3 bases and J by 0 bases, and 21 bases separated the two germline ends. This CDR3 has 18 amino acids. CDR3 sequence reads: CASSFFPGPALSSYEQYF. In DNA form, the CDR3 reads TGTGCCAGCAGCTTTTTTCCGGGACCGGCGTTAAGCTCCTACGAGCAGTACTTC. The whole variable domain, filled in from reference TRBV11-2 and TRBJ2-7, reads EAGVAQSPRYKIIEKRQSVAFWCNPISGHATLYWYQQILGQGPKLLIQFQNNGVVDDSQLPKDRFSAERLKGVDSTLKIQPAKLEDSAVYLCASSFFPGPALSSYEQYFGPGTRLTVT.

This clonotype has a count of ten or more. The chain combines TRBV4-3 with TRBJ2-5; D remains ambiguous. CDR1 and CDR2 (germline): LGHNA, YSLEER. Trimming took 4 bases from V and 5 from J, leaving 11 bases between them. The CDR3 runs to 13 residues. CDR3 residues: CASSPQRRETQYF. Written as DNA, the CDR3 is TGCGCCAGCAGCCCGCAGAGACGTGAGACCCAGTACTTC.

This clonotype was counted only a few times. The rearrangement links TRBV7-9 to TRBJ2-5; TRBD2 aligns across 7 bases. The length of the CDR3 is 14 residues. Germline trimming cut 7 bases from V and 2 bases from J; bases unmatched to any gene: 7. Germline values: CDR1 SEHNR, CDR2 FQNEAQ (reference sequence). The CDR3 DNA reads TGTGCCAGCACCCGGGGTAGCGGGCAAGAGACCCAGTACTTC. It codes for CASTRGSGQETQYF.

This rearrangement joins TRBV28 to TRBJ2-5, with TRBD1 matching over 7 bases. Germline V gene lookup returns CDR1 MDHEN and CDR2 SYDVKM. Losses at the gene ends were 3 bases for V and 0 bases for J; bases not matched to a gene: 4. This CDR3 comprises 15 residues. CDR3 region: CASSFLQGNQETQYF. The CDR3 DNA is TGTGCCAGCAGTTTTTTACAGGGGAACCAAGAGACCCAGTACTTC.

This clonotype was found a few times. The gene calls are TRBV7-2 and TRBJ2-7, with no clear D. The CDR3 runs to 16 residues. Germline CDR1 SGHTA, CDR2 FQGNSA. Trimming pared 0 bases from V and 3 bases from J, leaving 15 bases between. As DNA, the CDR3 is TGTGCCAGCAGCTTAGCGCAGAGGTCTAACAGCTACGAGCAGTACTTC. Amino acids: CASSLAQRSNSYEQYF.

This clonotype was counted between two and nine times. CDR3: CASSKLPHNEQFF. CDR3 DNA sequence: TGTGCCAGCAGTAAACTCCCCCACAATGAGCAGTTCTTC. The chain joins TRBV7-9 to TRBJ2-1, with D unclear. Trimming took 6 bases from V and 5 from J, leaving 11 bases between them. This CDR3 region has 13 residues. Germline-derived CDR1 and CDR2 are SEHNR and FQNEAQ (reference sequence).

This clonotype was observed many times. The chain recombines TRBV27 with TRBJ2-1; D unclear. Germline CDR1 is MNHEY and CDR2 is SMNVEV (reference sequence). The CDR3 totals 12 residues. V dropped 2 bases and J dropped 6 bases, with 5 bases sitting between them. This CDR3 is CASSLGRNEQFF. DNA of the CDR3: TGTGCCAGCAGTTTAGGCCGCAATGAGCAGTTCTTC.

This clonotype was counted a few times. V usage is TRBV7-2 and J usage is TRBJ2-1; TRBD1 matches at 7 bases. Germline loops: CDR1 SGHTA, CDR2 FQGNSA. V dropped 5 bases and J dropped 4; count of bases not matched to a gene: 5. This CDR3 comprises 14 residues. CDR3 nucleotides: TGTGCCAGCAGCACCCCGGACAGGTACAATGAGCAGTTCTTC. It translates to CASSTPDRYNEQFF.

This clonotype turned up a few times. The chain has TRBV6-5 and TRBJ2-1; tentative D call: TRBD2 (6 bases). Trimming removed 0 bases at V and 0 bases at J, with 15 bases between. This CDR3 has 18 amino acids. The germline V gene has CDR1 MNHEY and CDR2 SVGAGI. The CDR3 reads CASSYSSGGTDSYNEQFF. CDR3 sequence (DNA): TGTGCCAGCAGTTACTCGTCGGGCGGGACTGACTCCTACAATGAGCAGTTCTTC.

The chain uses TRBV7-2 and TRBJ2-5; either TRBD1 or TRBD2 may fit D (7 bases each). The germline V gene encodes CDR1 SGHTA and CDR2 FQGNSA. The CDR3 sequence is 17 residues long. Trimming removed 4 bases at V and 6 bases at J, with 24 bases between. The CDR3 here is CASSSLPPGGVGKTQYF. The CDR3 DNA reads TGTGCCAGCAGCTCACTCCCCCCAGGGGGGGTGGGCAAGACCCAGTACTTC.

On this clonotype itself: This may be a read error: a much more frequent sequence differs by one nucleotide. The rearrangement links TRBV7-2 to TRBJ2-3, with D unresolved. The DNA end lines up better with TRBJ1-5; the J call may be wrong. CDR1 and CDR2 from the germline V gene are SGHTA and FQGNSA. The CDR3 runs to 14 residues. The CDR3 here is CASSLELAGDTQHF. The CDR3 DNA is TGTGCCAGCAGCTTAGAACTAGCAGGAGATACGCAGCATTTT.

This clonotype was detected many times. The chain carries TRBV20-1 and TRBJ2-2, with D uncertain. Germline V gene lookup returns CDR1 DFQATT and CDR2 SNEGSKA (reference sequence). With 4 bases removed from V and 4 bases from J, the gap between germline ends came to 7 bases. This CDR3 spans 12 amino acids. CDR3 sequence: CSATASTGELFF. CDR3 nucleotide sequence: TGCAGTGCTACGGCCTCCACCGGGGAGCTGTTTTTT.

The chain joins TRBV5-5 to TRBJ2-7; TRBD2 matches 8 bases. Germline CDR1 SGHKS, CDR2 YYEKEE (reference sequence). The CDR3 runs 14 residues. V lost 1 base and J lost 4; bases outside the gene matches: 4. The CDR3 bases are TGTGCCAGCAGCTTGATCAAGCGGGAGTACGAGCAGTACTTC. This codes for CASSLIKREYEQYF.

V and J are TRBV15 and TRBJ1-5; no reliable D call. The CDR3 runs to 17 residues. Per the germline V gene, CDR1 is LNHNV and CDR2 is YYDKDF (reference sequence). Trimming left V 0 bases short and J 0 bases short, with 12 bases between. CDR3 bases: TGTGCCACCAGCAGAGAGGCGAGTGGGATTAGCAATCAGCCCCAGCATTTT. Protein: CATSREASGISNQPQHF.

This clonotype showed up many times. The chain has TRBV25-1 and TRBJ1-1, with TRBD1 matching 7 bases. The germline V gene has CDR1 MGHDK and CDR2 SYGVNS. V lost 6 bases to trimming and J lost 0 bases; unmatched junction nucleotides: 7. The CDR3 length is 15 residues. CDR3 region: CASRRTGFMNTEAFF. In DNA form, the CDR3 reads TGTGCCAGCAGAAGGACAGGTTTTATGAACACTGAAGCTTTCTTT.

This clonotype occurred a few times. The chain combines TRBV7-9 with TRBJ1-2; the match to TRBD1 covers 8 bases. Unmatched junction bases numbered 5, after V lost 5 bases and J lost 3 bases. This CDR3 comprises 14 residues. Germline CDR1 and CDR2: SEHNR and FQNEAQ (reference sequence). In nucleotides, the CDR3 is TGTGCCAGCAGCCCCCAGGGGGCTTACTATGGCTACACCTTC. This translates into CASSPQGAYYGYTF. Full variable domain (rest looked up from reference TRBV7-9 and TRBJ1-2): DTGVSQNPRHKITKRGQNVTFRCDPISEHNRLYWYRQTLGQGPEFLTYFQNEAQLEKSRLLSDRFSAERPKGSFSTLEIQRTEQGDSAMYLCASSPQGAYYGYTFGSGTRLTVV.

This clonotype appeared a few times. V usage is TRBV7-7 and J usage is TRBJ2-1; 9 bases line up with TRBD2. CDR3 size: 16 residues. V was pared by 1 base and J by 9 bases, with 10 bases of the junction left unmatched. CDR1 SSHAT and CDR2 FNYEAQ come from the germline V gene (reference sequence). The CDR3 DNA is TGTGCCAGCAGCTTAGTGGGCGGGAGGGCCGGGAGTGAGCAGTTCTTC. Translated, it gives CASSLVGGRAGSEQFF.

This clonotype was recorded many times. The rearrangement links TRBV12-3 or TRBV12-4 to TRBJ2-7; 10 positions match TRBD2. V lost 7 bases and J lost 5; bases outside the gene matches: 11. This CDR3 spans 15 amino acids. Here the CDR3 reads CASIKASGRADEQYF. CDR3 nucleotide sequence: TGTGCCAGCATTAAGGCGAGCGGGAGGGCCGACGAGCAGTACTTC.

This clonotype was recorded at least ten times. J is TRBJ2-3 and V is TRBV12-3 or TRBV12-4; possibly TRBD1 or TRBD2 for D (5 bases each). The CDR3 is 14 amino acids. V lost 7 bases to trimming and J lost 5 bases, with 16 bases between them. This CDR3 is CASTPRRGQDTQYF. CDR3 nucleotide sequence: TGTGCCAGCACCCCCCGCCGGGGCCAAGATACGCAGTATTTT.

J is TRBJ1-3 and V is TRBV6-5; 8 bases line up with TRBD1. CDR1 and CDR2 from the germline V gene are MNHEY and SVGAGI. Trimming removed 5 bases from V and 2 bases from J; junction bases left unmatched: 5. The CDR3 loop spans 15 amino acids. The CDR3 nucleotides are TGTGCCAGCAGTACTATGGACAGGGCTGGAAACACCATATATTTT. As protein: CASSTMDRAGNTIYF.

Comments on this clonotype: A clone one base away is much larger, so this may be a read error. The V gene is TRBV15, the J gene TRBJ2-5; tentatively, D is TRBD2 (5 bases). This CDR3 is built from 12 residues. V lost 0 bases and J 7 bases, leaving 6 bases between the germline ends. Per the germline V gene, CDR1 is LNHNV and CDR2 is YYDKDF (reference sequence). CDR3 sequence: CATSRDRGTQYF. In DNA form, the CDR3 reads TGTGCCACCAGCAGAGATCGGGGGACCCAGTACTTC.

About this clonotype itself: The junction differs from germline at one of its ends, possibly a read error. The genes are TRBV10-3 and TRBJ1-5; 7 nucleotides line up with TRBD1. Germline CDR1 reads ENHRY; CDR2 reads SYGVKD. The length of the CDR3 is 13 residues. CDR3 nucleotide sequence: TGTGCCATCAGGCCGGACAGGAATCAGCCCCGGCATTTT. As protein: CAIRPDRNQPRHF.

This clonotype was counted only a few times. The CDR3 DNA reads as TGCGCCAGCAGTGGGGGCATGGGGACCCAGTACTTC. Its protein product is CASSGGMGTQYF. V is TRBV5-1 and J is TRBJ2-5; D is perhaps TRBD1 (6 bases). V was trimmed by 5 bases and J by 7 bases, leaving 12 bases between them. In germline, CDR1 is SGHRS, CDR2 YFSETQ. The CDR3 totals 12 residues.

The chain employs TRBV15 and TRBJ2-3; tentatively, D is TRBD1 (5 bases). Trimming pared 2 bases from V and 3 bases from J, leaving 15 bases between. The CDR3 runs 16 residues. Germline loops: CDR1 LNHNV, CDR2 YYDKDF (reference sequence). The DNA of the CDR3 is TGTGCCACCAGCAGACCCCAGGGTGGAAGGACAGATACGCAGTATTTT. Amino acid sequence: CATSRPQGGRTDTQYF.

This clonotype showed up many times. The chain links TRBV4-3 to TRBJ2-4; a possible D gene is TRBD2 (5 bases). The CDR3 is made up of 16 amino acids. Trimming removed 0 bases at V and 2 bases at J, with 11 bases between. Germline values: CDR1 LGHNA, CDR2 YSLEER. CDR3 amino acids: CASSQDLIATKNIQYF. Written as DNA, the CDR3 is TGCGCCAGCAGCCAAGATCTAATAGCGACCAAAAACATTCAGTACTTC.